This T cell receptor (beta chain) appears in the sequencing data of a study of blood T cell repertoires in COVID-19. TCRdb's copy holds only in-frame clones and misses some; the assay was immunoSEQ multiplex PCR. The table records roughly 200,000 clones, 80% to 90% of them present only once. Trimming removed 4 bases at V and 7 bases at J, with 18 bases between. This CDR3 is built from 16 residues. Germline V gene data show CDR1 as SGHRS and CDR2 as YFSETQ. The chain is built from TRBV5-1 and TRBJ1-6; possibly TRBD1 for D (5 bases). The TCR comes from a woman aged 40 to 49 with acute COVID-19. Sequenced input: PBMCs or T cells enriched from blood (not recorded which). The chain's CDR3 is CASSPSSGGGNSPLHF. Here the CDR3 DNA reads TGCGCCAGCAGCCCCTCCTCGGGGGGGGGAAATTCACCCCTCCACTTT.